These 11 T cell receptor beta chains originate from one sample sequenced in a study of blood T cell repertoires in COVID-19. This table comes from immunoSEQ multiplex PCR, and its TCRdb copy is limited to in-frame clones, with some not included. The repertoire has under 350,000 clones, roughly nine tenths of them found once; the top ten carry approximately 2%. Sequencing was carried out using peripheral blood. These receptors were taken from a woman aged 30 to 39 with COVID-19, enrolled during active disease.

The chain recombines TRBV2 with TRBJ1-2; no definite D call. V was shortened by 7 bases and J by 0 bases, with 12 bases between the two germline ends. The CDR3 covers 14 residues. From germline, CDR1 is SNHLY and CDR2 FYNNEI. The chain's CDR3 is CASKADLANYGYTF. The CDR3 nucleotides read TGTGCCAGCAAGGCAGATCTAGCTAACTATGGCTACACCTTC.

V and J are TRBV18 and TRBJ2-6; unclear D gene. The CDR3 is 15 residues long. Trimming left V 3 bases short and J 0 bases short, with 6 bases between. Per the germline V gene, CDR1 is KGHSH and CDR2 is LQKENI. CDR3: CASSPPNSGANVLTF. The CDR3 bases are TGTGCCAGCTCACCCCCCAACTCTGGGGCCAACGTCCTGACTTTC.

The rearrangement joins TRBV11-3 to TRBJ2-2, with D unclear. The germline V gene has CDR1 SGHNT and CDR2 YENEEA. V lost 5 bases, J lost 1 base, and 8 bases lay in between. This CDR3 spans 14 amino acids. The CDR3 DNA sequence: TGTGCCAGCAGCCCGACTGTGAACACCGGGGAGCTGTTTTTT. It yields the protein CASSPTVNTGELFF.

The CDR3 DNA is TGTGCCAGCAGTTACGACAGGACCACTGAAGCTTTCTTT. Translating it yields CASSYDRTTEAFF. V and J are TRBV5-4 and TRBJ1-1, with D maybe TRBD1 (6 bases). This CDR3 region has 13 residues. Germline V gives CDR1 SGHNT, CDR2 YYREEE (reference sequence). Deletions cut 5 bases from V and 4 bases from J, with 12 bases between.

The CDR3 bases are TGTGCCAGCAGCCAGGGACCAGTGGGACTCCAAAACATTCAGTACTTC. It yields the protein CASSQGPVGLQNIQYF. The genes are TRBV4-2 and TRBJ2-4; D might be TRBD2 (6 bases). Germline assignment: CDR1 LGHNA and CDR2 YNFKEQ. CDR3 length: 16 residues. V was clipped by 3 bases and J by 5 bases, with 17 bases between them.

This clone appeared a single time. The V gene is TRBV6-5, the J gene TRBJ1-6, with TRBD1 identical over 10 bases. The V gene end was trimmed by 6 bases and the J gene end by 9 bases; junction bases not matched to a gene: 5. Germline CDR1 is MNHEY and CDR2 is SVGAGI. There are 14 residues in the CDR3. CDR3 amino acids: CASRPGQGRSPLHF. DNA of the CDR3: TGTGCCAGCAGACCGGGACAGGGGCGTTCACCCCTCCACTTT.

The CDR3: CASSPRTGVGGYTF. CDR3 DNA: TGTGCCAGCAGCCCCCGGACAGGGGTCGGGGGCTACACCTTC. The chain couples TRBV7-2 to TRBJ1-2; 9 positions agree with TRBD1. Germline V gene data show CDR1 as SGHTA and CDR2 as FQGNSA. The V and J ends lost 5 bases and 8 bases, in that order; junction bases with no gene match: 9. The CDR3 covers 14 residues.

The CDR3 loop reads CASSLGGQNTEAFF. Written as DNA, the CDR3 is TGTGCCAGCAGTTTGGGCGGACAGAACACTGAAGCTTTCTTT. V gene TRBV27 combines with J gene TRBJ1-1; tentative D call: TRBD1 (5 bases). V lost 3 bases, J lost 1 base, and 9 bases lay in between. Germline-derived CDR1 and CDR2 are MNHEY and SMNVEV (reference sequence). The CDR3 consists of 14 residues.

Written as DNA, the CDR3 is TGTGCCAGCAGCTTGGGTCCTTATAGCAATCAGCCCCAGCATTTT. This encodes CASSLGPYSNQPQHF. The V gene is TRBV5-8, the J gene TRBJ1-5; D unresolved. Germline V gives CDR1 SGHTS, CDR2 YDEGEE. V was trimmed by 0 bases and J by 0 bases, leaving 7 bases between them. The CDR3 totals 15 residues. The whole variable domain, remainder taken from reference TRBV5-8 and TRBJ1-5, is EAGVTQSPTHLIKTRGQQATLRCSPISGHTSVYWYQQALGLGLQFLLWYDEGEERNRGNFPPRFSGRQFPNYSSELNVNALELEDSALYLCASSLGPYSNQPQHFGDGTRLSIL.

This chain connects TRBV7-9 to TRBJ1-5, with D perhaps TRBD1 (6 bases). Trimming left V 5 bases short and J 6 bases short, with 11 bases between. Germline lookup yields CDR1 SEHNR and CDR2 FQNEAQ (reference sequence). This CDR3 is 13 amino acids long. Written as DNA, the CDR3 is TGTGCCAGCAGCCAGGGGTTAACTCAGCCCCAGCATTTT. This encodes CASSQGLTQPQHF.

V usage is TRBV15 and J usage is TRBJ1-4; D is perhaps TRBD1 (5 bases). Germline V gene data show CDR1 as LNHNV and CDR2 as YYDKDF (reference sequence). The V and J ends lost 1 base and 3 bases respectively, with 12 bases between them. The CDR3 spans 16 residues. CDR3: CATSRVAGSSNEKLFF. CDR3 DNA sequence: TGTGCCACCAGCAGAGTAGCAGGGTCTTCTAATGAAAAACTGTTTTTT.